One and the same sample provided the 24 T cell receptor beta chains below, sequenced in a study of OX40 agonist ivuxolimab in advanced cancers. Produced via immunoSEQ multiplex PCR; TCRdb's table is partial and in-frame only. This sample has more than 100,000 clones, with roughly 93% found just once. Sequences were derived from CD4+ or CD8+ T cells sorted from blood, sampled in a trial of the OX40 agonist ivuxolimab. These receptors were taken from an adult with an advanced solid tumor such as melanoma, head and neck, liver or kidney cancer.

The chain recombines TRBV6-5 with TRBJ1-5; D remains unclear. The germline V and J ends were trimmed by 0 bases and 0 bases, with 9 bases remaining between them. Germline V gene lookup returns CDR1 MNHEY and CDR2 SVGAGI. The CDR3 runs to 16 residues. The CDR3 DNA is TGTGCCAGCAGTTACTCAGGTGGCTATAGCAATCAGCCCCAGCATTTT. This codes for CASSYSGGYSNQPQHF.

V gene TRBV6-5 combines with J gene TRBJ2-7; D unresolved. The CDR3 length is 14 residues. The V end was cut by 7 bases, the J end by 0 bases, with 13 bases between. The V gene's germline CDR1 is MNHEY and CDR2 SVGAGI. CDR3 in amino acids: CASMADRISYEQYF. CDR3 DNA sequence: TGTGCCAGCATGGCAGATCGTATCTCCTACGAGCAGTACTTC.

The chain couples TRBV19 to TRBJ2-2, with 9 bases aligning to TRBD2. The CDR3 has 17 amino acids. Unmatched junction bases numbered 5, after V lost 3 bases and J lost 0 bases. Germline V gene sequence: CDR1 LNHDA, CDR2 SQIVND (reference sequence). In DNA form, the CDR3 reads TGTGCCAGTAGTATTGCGGCTAGCGGGGCGAACACCGGGGAGCTGTTTTTT. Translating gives CASSIAASGANTGELFF.

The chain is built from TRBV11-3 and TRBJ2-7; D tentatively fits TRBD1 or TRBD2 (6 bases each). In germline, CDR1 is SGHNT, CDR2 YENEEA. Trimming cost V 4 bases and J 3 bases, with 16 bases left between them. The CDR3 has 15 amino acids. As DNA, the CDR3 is TGTGCCAGCAGCTACGGCGGGACACCAGACTACGAGCAGTACTTC. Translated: CASSYGGTPDYEQYF.

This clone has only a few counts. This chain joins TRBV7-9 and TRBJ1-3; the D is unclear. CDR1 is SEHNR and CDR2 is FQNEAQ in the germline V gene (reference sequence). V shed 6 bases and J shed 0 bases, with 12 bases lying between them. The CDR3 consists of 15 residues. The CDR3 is CASSPTFSSGNTIYF. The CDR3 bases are TGTGCCAGCAGTCCTACTTTCAGCTCTGGAAACACCATATATTTT. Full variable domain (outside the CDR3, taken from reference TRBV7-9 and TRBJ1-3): DTGVSQNPRHKITKRGQNVTFRCDPISEHNRLYWYRQTLGQGPEFLTYFQNEAQLEKSRLLSDRFSAERPKGSFSTLEIQRTEQGDSAMYLCASSPTFSSGNTIYFGEGSWLTVV.

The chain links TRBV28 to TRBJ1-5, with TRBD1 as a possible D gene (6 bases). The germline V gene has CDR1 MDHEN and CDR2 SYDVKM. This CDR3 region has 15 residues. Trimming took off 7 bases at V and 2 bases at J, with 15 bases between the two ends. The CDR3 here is CASNTPRGGNQPQHF. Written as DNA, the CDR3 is TGTGCCAGCAATACCCCCAGGGGCGGCAATCAGCCCCAGCATTTT. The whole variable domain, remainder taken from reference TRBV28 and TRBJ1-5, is DVKVTQSSRYLVKRTGEKVFLECVQDMDHENMFWYRQDPGLGLRLIYFSYDVKMKEKGDIPEGYSVSREKKERFSLILESASTNQTSMYLCASNTPRGGNQPQHFGDGTRLSIL.

CDR3 DNA: TGTGCCAGCAGTTCAGGGGTGAGCTATGGCTACACCTTC. Translating it yields CASSSGVSYGYTF. The chain links TRBV27 to TRBJ1-2, with a weak D call TRBD1 (6 bases). Trimming took 4 bases from V and 4 from J, leaving 10 bases between them. The CDR3 sequence is 13 residues long. Germline lookup yields CDR1 MNHEY and CDR2 SMNVEV (reference sequence).

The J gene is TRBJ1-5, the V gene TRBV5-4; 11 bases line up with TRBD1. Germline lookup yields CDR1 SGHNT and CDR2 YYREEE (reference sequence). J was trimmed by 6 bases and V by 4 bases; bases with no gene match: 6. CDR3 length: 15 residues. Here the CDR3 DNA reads TGTGCCAGCAGCCCCGGACAGGGGGCTAGTCAGCCCCAGCATTTT. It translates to CASSPGQGASQPQHF.

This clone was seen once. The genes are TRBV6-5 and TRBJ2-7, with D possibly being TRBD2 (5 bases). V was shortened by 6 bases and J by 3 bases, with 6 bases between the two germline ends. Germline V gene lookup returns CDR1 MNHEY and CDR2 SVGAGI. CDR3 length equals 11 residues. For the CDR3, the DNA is TGTGCCAGCAGCCGGGGCTACGAGCAGTACTTC. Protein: CASSRGYEQYF.

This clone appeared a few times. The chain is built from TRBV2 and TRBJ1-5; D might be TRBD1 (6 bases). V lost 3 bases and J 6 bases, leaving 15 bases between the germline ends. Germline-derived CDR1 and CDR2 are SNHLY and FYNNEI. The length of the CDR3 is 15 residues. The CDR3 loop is CASSEPMGHSQPQHF. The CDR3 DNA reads TGTGCCAGCAGTGAGCCTATGGGACACAGTCAGCCCCAGCATTTT.

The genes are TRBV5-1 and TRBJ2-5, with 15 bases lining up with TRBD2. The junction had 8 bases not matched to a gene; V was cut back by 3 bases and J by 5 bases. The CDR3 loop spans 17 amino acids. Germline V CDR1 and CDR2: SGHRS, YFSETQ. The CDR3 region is CASSSGLAGGPWETQYF. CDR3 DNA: TGCGCCAGCAGCTCCGGACTAGCGGGGGGGCCGTGGGAGACCCAGTACTTC.

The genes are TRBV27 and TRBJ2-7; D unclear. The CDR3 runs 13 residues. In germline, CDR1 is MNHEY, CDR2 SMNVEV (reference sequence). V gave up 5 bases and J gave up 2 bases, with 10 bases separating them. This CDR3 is CASSRRYTYEQYF. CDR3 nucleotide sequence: TGTGCCAGCAGTCGCAGGTACACCTACGAGCAGTACTTC.

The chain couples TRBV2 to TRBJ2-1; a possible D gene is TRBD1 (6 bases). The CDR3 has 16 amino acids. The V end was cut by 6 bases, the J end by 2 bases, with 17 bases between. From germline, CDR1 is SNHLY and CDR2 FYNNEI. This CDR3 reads CASSDPPDRTYNEQFF. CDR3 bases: TGTGCCAGCAGCGACCCCCCGGACAGAACCTACAATGAGCAGTTCTTC.

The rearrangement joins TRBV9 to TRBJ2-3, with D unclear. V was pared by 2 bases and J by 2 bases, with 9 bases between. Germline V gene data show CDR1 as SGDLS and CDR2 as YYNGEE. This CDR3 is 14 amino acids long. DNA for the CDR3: TGTGCCAGCAGCGTTTTCCCCATCACAGATACGCAGTATTTT. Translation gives CASSVFPITDTQYF.

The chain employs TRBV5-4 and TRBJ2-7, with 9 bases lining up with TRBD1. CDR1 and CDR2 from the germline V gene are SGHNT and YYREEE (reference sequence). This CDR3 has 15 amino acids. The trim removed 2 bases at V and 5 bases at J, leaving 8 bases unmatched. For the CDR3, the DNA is TGTGCCAGCAGCTTCCCCGGGACAGGGAAGAACGAGCAGTACTTC. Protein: CASSFPGTGKNEQYF.

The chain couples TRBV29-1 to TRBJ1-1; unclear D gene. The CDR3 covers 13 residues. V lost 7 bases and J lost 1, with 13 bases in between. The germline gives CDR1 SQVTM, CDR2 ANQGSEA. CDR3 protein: CSASGPSNTEAFF. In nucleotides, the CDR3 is TGCAGCGCCAGCGGACCCTCGAACACTGAAGCTTTCTTT.

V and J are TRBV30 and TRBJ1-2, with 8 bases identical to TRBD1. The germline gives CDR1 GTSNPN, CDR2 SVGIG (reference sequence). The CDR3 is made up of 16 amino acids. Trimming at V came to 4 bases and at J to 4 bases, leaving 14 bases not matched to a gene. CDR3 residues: CAWIEFATGVSYGYTF. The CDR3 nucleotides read TGTGCCTGGATCGAATTCGCGACAGGGGTATCCTATGGCTACACCTTC.

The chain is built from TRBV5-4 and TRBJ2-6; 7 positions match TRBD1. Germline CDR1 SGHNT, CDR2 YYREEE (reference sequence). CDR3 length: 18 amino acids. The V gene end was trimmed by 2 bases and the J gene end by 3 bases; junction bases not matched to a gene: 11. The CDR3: CASSFARRGGVGANVLTF. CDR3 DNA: TGTGCCAGCAGCTTTGCGCGACGAGGGGGCGTTGGGGCCAACGTCCTGACTTTC.

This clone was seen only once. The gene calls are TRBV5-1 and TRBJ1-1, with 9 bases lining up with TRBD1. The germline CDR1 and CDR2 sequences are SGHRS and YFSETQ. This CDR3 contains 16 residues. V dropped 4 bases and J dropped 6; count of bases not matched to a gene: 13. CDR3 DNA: TGCGCCAGCAGCCCGGGATTACAGGGGGCTAAGTCTGAAGCTTTCTTT. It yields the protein CASSPGLQGAKSEAFF.

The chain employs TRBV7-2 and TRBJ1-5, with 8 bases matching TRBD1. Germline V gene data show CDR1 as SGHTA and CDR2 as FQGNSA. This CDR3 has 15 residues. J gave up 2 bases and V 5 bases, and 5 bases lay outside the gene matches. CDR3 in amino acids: CASSRTGFGNQPQHF. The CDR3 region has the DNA TGTGCCAGCAGCCGGACAGGGTTTGGCAATCAGCCCCAGCATTTT.

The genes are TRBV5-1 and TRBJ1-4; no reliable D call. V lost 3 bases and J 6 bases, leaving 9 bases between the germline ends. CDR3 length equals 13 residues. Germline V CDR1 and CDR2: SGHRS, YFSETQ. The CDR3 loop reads CASSSRADEKLFF. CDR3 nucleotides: TGCGCCAGCAGCTCCCGGGCAGATGAAAAACTGTTTTTT.

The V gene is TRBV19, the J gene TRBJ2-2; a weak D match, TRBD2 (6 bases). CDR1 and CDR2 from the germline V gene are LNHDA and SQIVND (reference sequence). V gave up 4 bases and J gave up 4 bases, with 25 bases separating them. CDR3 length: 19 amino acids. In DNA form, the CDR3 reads TGTGCCAGTAGTACCCTACCGGGACTGAGAACACCGGGCACCGGGGAGCTGTTTTTT. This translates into CASSTLPGLRTPGTGELFF.

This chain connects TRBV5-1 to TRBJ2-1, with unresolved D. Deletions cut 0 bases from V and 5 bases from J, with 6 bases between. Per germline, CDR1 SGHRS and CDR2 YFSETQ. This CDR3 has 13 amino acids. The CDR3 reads CASSLVVNNEQFF. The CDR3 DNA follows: TGCGCCAGCAGCTTGGTTGTTAACAATGAGCAGTTCTTC.

In DNA form, the CDR3 reads TGTGCCAGCAGCTTAGATGTATATGAGCAGTTCTTC. Translating it yields CASSLDVYEQFF. The chain is built from TRBV7-2 and TRBJ2-1; D gene uncertain. Germline V gives CDR1 SGHTA, CDR2 FQGNSA. The CDR3 extends over 12 amino acids. V was clipped by 1 base and J by 8 bases, with 6 bases between them. The whole variable domain, filled in from reference TRBV7-2 and TRBJ2-1, reads GAGVSQSPSNKVTEKGKDVELRCDPISGHTALYWYRQSLGQGLEFLIYFQGNSAPDKSGLPSDRFSAERTGGSVSTLTIQRTQQEDSAVYLCASSLDVYEQFFGPGTRLTVL.